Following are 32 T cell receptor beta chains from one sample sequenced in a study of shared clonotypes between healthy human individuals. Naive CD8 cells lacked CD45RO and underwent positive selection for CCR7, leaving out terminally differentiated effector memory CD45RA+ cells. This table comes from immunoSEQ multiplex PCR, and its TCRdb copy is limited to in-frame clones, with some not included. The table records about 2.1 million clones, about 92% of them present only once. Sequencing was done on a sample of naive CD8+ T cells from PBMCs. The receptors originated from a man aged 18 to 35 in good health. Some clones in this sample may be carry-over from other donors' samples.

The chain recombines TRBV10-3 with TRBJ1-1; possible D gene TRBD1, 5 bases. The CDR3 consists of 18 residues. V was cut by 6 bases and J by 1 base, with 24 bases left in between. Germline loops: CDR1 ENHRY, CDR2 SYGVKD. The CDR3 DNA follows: TGTGCCATCAGGACATTGGACATACGAGGCAAGGAGAACACTGAAGCTTTCTTT. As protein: CAIRTLDIRGKENTEAFF.

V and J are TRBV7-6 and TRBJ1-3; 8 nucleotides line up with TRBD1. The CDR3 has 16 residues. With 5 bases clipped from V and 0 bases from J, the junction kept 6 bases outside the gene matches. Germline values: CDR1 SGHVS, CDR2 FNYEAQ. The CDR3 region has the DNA TGTGCCAGCAGCCCCTGGGACAGGCACTCTGGAAACACCATATATTTT. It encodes CASSPWDRHSGNTIYF.

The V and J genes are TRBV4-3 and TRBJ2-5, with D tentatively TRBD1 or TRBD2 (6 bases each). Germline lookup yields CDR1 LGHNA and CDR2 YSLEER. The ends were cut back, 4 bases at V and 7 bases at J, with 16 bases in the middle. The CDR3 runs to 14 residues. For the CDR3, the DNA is TGCGCCAGCAGCCTCACCGCCGGAGGGGGGACCCAGTACTTC. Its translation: CASSLTAGGGTQYF.

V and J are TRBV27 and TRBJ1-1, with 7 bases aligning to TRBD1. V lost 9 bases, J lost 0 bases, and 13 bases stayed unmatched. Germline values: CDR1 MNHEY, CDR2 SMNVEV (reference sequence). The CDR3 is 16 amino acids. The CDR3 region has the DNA TGTGCCAGTTCCCCCGGGACAGCCTTCATGAACACTGAAGCTTTCTTT. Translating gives CASSPGTAFMNTEAFF.

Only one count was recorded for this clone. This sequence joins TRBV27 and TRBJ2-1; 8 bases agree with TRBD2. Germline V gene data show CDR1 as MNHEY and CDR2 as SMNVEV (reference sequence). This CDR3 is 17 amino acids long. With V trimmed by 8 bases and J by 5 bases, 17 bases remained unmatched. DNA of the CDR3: TGTGCCAGCCGGACTAGCCGGGTATCGGCACTTAACAATGAGCAGTTCTTC. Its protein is CASRTSRVSALNNEQFF.

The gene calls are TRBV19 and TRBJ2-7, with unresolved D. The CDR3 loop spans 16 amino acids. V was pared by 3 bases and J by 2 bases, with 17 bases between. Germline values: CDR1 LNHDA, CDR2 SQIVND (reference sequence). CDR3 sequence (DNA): TGTGCCAGTAGTATGGATGCGGACGCGGCTGCCTACGAGCAGTACTTC. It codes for CASSMDADAAAYEQYF.

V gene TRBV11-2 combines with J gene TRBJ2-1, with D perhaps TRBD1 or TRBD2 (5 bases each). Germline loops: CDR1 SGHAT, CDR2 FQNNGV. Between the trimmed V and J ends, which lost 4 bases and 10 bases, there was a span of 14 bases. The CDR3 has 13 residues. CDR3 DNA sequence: TGTGCCAGCAGCTCTGGGGGTAGAGCGGAGCAGTTCTTC. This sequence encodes CASSSGGRAEQFF.

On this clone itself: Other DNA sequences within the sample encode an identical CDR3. The CDR3 DNA reads as TGTGCCAGCAGCCGGACTAGCGGGGGATACGAGCAGTACTTC. Translating gives CASSRTSGGYEQYF. The chain links TRBV28 to TRBJ2-7, with 13 positions matching TRBD2. The length of the CDR3 is 14 residues. CDR1 and CDR2 from the germline V gene are MDHEN and SYDVKM. Losses at the gene ends were 6 bases for V and 4 bases for J; bases not matched to a gene: 3.

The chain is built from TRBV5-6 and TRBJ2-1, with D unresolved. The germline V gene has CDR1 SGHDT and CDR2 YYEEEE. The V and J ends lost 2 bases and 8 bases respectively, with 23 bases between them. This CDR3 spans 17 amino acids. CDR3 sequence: CASSFPPWLERGDEQFF. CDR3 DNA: TGTGCCAGCAGCTTCCCCCCCTGGCTAGAGCGCGGCGATGAGCAGTTCTTC.

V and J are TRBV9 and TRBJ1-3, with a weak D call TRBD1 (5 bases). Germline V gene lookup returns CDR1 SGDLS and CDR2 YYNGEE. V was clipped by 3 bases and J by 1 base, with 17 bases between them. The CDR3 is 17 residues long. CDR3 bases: TGTGCCAGCAGCGGCTCCCGTCGGGGCTATTCTGGAAACACCATATATTTT. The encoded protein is CASSGSRRGYSGNTIYF.

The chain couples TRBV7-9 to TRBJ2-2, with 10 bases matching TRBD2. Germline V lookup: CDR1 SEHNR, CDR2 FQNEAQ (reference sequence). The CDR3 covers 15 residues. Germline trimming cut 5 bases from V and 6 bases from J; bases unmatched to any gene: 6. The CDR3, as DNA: TGTGCCAGCAGCCTCAGTAGCGGGAGGCCCGGGGAGCTGTTTTTT. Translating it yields CASSLSSGRPGELFF.

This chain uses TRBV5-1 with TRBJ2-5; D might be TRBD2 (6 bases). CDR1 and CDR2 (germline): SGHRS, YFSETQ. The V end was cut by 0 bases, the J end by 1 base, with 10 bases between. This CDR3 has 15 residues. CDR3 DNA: TGCGCCAGCAGCTTGGGGGACTTCCTCCAAGAGACCCAGTACTTC. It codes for CASSLGDFLQETQYF.

For the CDR3, the DNA is TGTGCCAGCGGCCTCTCCGGGACAGGGGTTAGTGGCTACACCTTC. Protein product: CASGLSGTGVSGYTF. The genes are TRBV27 and TRBJ1-2; TRBD1 matches at 10 bases. Germline assignment: CDR1 MNHEY and CDR2 SMNVEV (reference sequence). V was clipped by 8 bases and J by 7 bases; unmatched bases: 13. The CDR3 has 15 amino acids.

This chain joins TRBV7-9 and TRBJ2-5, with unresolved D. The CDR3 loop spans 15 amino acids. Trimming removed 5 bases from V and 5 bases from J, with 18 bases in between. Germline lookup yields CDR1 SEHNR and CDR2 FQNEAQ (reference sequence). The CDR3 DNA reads TGTGCCAGCAGCCCGCCCGTAATGGATTGGGAGACCCAGTACTTC. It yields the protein CASSPPVMDWETQYF. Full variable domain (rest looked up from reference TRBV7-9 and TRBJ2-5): DTGVSQNPRHKITKRGQNVTFRCDPISEHNRLYWYRQTLGQGPEFLTYFQNEAQLEKSRLLSDRFSAERPKGSFSTLEIQRTEQGDSAMYLCASSPPVMDWETQYFGPGTRLLVL.

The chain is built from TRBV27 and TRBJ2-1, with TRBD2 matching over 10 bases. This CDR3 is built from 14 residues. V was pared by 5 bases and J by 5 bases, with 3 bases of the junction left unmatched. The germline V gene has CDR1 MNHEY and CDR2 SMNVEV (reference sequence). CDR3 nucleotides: TGTGCCAGCAGTAAGCGGGAGGGGCACAATGAGCAGTTCTTC. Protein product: CASSKREGHNEQFF.

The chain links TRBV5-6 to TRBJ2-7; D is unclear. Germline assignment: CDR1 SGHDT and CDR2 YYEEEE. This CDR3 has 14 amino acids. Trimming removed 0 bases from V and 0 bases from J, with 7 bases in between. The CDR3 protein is CASSLGANSYEQYF. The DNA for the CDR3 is TGTGCCAGCAGCTTGGGAGCAAACTCCTACGAGCAGTACTTC.

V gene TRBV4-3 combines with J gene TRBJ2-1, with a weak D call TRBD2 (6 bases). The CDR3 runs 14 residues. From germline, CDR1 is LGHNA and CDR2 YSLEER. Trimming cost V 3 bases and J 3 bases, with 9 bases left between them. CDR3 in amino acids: CASSQRDFYNEQFF. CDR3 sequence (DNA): TGCGCCAGCAGCCAGCGGGACTTCTACAATGAGCAGTTCTTC.

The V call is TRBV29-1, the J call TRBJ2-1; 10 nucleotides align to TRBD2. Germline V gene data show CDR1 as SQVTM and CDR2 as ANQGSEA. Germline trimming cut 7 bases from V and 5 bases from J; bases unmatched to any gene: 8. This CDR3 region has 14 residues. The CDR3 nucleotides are TGCAGCGCCCGAGCGGGAGGGCCCAACAATGAGCAGTTCTTC. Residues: CSARAGGPNNEQFF.

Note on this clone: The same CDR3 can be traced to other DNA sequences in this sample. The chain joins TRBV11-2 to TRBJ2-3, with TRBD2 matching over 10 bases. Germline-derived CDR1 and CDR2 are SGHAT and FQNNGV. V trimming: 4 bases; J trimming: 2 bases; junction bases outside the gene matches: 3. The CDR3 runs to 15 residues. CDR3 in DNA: TGTGCCAGCAGCTCGACTAGCGGGCTCACAGATACGCAGTATTTT. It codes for CASSSTSGLTDTQYF.

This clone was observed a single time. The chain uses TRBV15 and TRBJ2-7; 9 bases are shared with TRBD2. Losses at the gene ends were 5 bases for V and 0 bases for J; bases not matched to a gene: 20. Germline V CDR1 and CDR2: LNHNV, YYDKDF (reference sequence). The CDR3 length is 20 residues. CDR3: CATSGTWDQGGGVASYEQYF. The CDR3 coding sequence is TGTGCCACCAGCGGGACTTGGGACCAGGGCGGGGGGGTAGCCTCCTACGAGCAGTACTTC. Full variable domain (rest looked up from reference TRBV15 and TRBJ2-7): DAMVIQNPRYQVTQFGKPVTLSCSQTLNHNVMYWYQQKSSQAPKLLFHYYDKDFNNEADTPDNFQSRRPNTSFCFLDIRSPGLGDTAMYLCATSGTWDQGGGVASYEQYFGPGTRLTVT.

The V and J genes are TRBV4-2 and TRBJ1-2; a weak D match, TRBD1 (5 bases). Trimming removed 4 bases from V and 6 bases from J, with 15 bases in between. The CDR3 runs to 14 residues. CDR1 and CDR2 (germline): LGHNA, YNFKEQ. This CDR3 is CASSPISWGDGYTF. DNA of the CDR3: TGTGCCAGCAGCCCCATTTCCTGGGGCGATGGCTACACCTTC.

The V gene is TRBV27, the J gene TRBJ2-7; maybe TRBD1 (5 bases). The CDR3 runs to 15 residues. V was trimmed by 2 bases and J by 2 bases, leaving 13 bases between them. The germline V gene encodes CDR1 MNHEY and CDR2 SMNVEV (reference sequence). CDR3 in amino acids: CASSLRGPPTYEQYF. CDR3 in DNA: TGTGCCAGCAGTTTAAGGGGTCCTCCCACCTACGAGCAGTACTTC.

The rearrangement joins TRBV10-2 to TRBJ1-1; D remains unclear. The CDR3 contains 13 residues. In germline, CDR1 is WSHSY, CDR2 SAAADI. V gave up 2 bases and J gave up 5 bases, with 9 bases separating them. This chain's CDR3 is CASSEGMGTEAFF. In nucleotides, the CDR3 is TGCGCCAGCAGTGAGGGAATGGGAACTGAAGCTTTCTTT.

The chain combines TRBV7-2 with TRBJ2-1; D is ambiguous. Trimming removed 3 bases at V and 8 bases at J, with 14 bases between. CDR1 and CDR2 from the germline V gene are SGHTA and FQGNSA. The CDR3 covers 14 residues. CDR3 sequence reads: CASSLVIAWDEQFF. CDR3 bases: TGTGCCAGCAGCTTGGTTATCGCGTGGGATGAGCAGTTCTTC.

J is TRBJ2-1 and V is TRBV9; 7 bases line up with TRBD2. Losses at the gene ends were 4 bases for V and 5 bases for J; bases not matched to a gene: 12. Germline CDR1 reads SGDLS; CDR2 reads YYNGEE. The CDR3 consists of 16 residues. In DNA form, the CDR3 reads TGTGCCAGCAGCCCAGTCGGGACTACCCAAAACAATGAGCAGTTCTTC. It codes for CASSPVGTTQNNEQFF.

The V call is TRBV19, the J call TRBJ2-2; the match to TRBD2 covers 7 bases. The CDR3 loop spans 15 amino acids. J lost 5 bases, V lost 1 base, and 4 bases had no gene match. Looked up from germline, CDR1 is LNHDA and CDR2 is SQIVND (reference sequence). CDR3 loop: CASSIVAGETGELFF. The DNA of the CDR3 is TGTGCCAGTAGTATAGTGGCGGGAGAGACCGGGGAGCTGTTTTTT.

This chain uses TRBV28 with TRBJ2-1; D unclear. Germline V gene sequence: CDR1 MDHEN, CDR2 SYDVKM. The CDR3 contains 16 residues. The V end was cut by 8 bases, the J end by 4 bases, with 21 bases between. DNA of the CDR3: TGTGCCAGCTCCACCCTGAAAGAGGACGGATACAATGAGCAGTTCTTC. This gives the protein CASSTLKEDGYNEQFF.

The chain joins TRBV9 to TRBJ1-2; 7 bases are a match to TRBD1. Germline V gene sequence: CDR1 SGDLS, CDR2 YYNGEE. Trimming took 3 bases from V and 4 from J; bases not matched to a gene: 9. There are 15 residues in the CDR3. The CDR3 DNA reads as TGTGCCAGCAGCGCGAATCCGGGACAGAGCTATGGCTACACCTTC. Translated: CASSANPGQSYGYTF.

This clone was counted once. CDR3 sequence (DNA): TGTGCCAGCAGTGACAAGACAGATTCCACTGAAGCTTTCTTT. It encodes CASSDKTDSTEAFF. The genes are TRBV25-1 and TRBJ1-1, with D perhaps TRBD1 (5 bases). The germline CDR1 and CDR2 sequences are MGHDK and SYGVNS. Deletions cut 3 bases from V and 4 bases from J, with 12 bases between. There are 14 residues in the CDR3.

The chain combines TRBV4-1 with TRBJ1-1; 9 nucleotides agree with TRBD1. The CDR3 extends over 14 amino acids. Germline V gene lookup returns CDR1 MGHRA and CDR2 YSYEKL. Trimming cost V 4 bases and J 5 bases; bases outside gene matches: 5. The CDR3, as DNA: TGCGCCAGCAGCCTCCGGGACAGGGTGACTGAAGCTTTCTTT. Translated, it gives CASSLRDRVTEAFF.

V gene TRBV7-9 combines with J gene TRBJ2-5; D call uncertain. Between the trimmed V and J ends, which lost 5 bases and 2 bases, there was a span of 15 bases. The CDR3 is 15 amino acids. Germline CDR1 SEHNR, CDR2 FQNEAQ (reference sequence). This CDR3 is CASSNTRAGQETQYF. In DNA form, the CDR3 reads TGTGCCAGCAGCAACACTCGGGCAGGTCAAGAGACCCAGTACTTC.

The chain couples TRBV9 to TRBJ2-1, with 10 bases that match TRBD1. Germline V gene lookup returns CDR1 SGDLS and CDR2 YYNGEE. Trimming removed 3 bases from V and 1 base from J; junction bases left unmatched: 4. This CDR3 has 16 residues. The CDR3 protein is CASSAWTGGSYNEQFF. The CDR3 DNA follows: TGTGCCAGCAGCGCCTGGACAGGGGGGTCCTACAATGAGCAGTTCTTC.